This is a list of T cell receptor beta chains from one sample in a study of cytomegalovirus exposure and HLA in healthy donors. The method was immunoSEQ multiplex PCR; TCRdb's version includes in-frame clones alone and lacks a portion of them. Found here are 200,000 or so clones; the top ten clones hold 1.1%. Input material: PBMCs. Source of these receptors: a girl aged 2-10 years in good health and CMV-seropositive. The CDR3 runs from the conserved cysteine through the conserved F or W. D genes are given only for firm matches.

D: TRBD1
V: TRBV7-8
J: TRBJ1-4
DNA: TGTGCCAGCAGCTTAAAAACAGGGGGCCCGGACGATAATGAAAAACTGTTTTTT
CDR3: CASSLKTGGPDDNEKLFF

D: TRBD1
V: TRBV28
J: TRBJ1-2
DNA: TGTGCCAGCAGTTACGAGGGACAGGGTTATGGCTACACCTTC
CDR3: CASSYEGQGYGYTF

D: TRBD1
V: TRBV5-6
J: TRBJ2-7
DNA: TGTGCCAGCAGCTTAGAACAGGGGGAGTCCTACGAGCAGTACTTC
CDR3: CASSLEQGESYEQYF

D: TRBD2
V: TRBV5-1
J: TRBJ2-5
DNA: TGCGCCAGCATGAATTCGGAGGCAGCGGGGGAGACCCAGTACTTC
CDR3: CASMNSEAAGETQYF

D: .
V: TRBV7-4
J: TRBJ2-7
DNA: TGTGCCAGCAGCTTCCCCAGTTCGAAAGGGCGGGGAGTAAGGGTCGACGAGCAGTACTTC
CDR3: CASSFPSSKGRGVRVDEQYF

D: .
V: TRBV11-2
J: TRBJ2-5
DNA: TGTGCCTCCAAGGTTTGGGAGGAGGGAGAGACCCAGTACTTC
CDR3: CASKVWEEGETQYF

D: .
V: TRBV7-9
J: TRBJ2-1
DNA: TGTGCCAGCAGCCCCTACCGAAGGGGGTTCTTC
CDR3: CASSPYRRGFF

D: TRBD2
V: TRBV7-8
J: TRBJ2-7
DNA: TGTGCCAGCAGCTTAGTAGCGGGAGAATTCGAGCAGTACTTC
CDR3: CASSLVAGEFEQYF

D: TRBD1
V: TRBV28
J: TRBJ2-5
DNA: TGTGCCAGCAGTTTGCGACAGGGCGACCAAGAGACCCAGTACTTC
CDR3: CASSLRQGDQETQYF

D: .
V: TRBV28
J: TRBJ1-3
DNA: TGTGCCAGCAGCGAGCTGTTAAGCTCTGGAAACACCATATATTTT
CDR3: CASSELLSSGNTIYF

D: .
V: TRBV7-8
J: TRBJ2-7
DNA: TGTGCCAGCAGCTACGGCAGGGATTGGTCCTACGAGCAGTACTTC
CDR3: CASSYGRDWSYEQYF

D: .
V: TRBV6-5
J: TRBJ1-5
DNA: TGTGCCACCCAGGGCTCAAATCAGCCCCAGCATTTT
CDR3: CATQGSNQPQHF

D: .
V: TRBV5-4
J: TRBJ1-2
DNA: TGTGCCAGCAGCTTGGTTCAGGATGGCTACACCTTC
CDR3: CASSLVQDGYTF

D: .
V: TRBV5-1
J: TRBJ2-5
DNA: TGCGCCAGCAGAGAGGGTGACCAAGAGACCCAGTACTTC
CDR3: CASREGDQETQYF

D: TRBD1
V: TRBV10-3
J: TRBJ1-2
DNA: TGTGCTATCAGGGGGGACAGGGGGGACTATGGCTACACCTTC
CDR3: CAIRGDRGDYGYTF

D: .
V: TRBV7-2
J: TRBJ1-5
DNA: TGTGCCAGCAGCTCCCGGGACTCAGTTCAGCCCCAGCATTTT
CDR3: CASSSRDSVQPQHF

D: .
V: TRBV27
J: TRBJ1-2
DNA: TGTGCCAGCAGTGCCACAGGGAAAACCTCCTCTGGCTACACCTTC
CDR3: CASSATGKTSSGYTF

D: TRBD1
V: TRBV7-2
J: TRBJ2-2
DNA: TGTGCCAGCAGCTTAGTGGGACAGGGCACCGGGGAGCTGTTTTTT
CDR3: CASSLVGQGTGELFF

D: .
V: TRBV5-1
J: TRBJ2-7
DNA: TGCGCCAGCAGCCCAACCAGGGGTACCTACGAGCAGTACTTC
CDR3: CASSPTRGTYEQYF

D: .
V: TRBV6-6
J: TRBJ2-7
DNA: TGTGCCAGCAGTTACCTACAGGCAACCTACGAGCAGTACTTC
CDR3: CASSYLQATYEQYF

D: .
V: TRBV28
J: TRBJ2-7
DNA: TGTGCCAGCCTCCGGGGGGCCGGATGGTACGAGCAGTACTTC
CDR3: CASLRGAGWYEQYF

D: TRBD1
V: TRBV4-2
J: TRBJ1-1
DNA: TGTGCCAGCAGCCGGGGACAGGGGCCCCCTGAAGCTTTCTTT
CDR3: CASSRGQGPPEAFF

D: TRBD1
V: TRBV28
J: TRBJ1-5
DNA: TGTGCCAGCAGTTTTATACGAAGACAGGGGCGTAATCAGCCCCAGCATTTT
CDR3: CASSFIRRQGRNQPQHF

D: .
V: TRBV30
J: TRBJ1-1
DNA: TGTGCCTGGAGTGTACGACAGAGGACTGAAGCTTTCTTT
CDR3: CAWSVRQRTEAFF

D: .
V: TRBV21-1
J: TRBJ2-5
DNA: TGTGCCAGCAGCAGCCGGGACAGGGTAGGGCAAGAGACCCAGTACTTC
CDR3: CASSSRDRVGQETQYF

D: .
V: TRBV28
J: TRBJ1-4
DNA: TGTGCCAGCAGTTTCTCAGGGAGGTGGCGAGAAAAACTGTTTTTT
CDR3: CASSFSGRWREKLFF

D: TRBD2
V: TRBV27
J: TRBJ2-3
DNA: TGTGCCAGCAGTCCCTCCTTTCTAGCGGGAGGTCGAGGAGATACGCAGTATTTT
CDR3: CASSPSFLAGGRGDTQYF

D: .
V: TRBV2
J: TRBJ2-5
DNA: TGTGCCAGCAGTGCGGGTCTCGCGGGGGAGACCCAGTACTTC
CDR3: CASSAGLAGETQYF

D: TRBD1
V: TRBV4-2
J: TRBJ1-2
DNA: TGTGCCAGCAGCCACTTATTAACAGGGGAGTATGGCTACACCTTC
CDR3: CASSHLLTGEYGYTF

D: TRBD2
V: TRBV6-5
J: TRBJ2-1
DNA: TGTGCCAGCACTAGACTAGCGGGAGACAATGAGCAGTTCTTC
CDR3: CASTRLAGDNEQFF

D: TRBD1
V: TRBV28
J: TRBJ2-1
DNA: TGTGCCAGCAAGGACAGGGGGCGCAATGAGCAGTTCTTC
CDR3: CASKDRGRNEQFF

D: TRBD1
V: TRBV30
J: TRBJ2-5
DNA: TGTGCCTGGAGTACAGGACAGGGCTCGTGGGAGCAGTACTTC
CDR3: CAWSTGQGSWEQYF

D: .
V: TRBV9
J: TRBJ2-6
DNA: TGTGCCAGCAGCGTAGCTCAGTCAGGGGCAGGGGCCAACGTCCTGACTTTC
CDR3: CASSVAQSGAGANVLTF

D: TRBD1
V: TRBV6-1
J: TRBJ1-2
DNA: TGTGCCAGCAGAGATTCCGACAGGGGAGTCTATGGCTACACCTTC
CDR3: CASRDSDRGVYGYTF

D: TRBD1
V: TRBV2
J: TRBJ2-5
DNA: TGTGCCAGCAGGAAAAAAACAACAGGGGCTGGGGGAGAGACCCAGTACTTC
CDR3: CASRKKTTGAGGETQYF

D: TRBD2
V: TRBV5-6
J: TRBJ2-7
DNA: TGTGCCAGCACCCCTAGCGGGAGGGCGAGGTACGAGCAGTACTTC
CDR3: CASTPSGRARYEQYF

D: TRBD2
V: TRBV4-1
J: TRBJ2-1
DNA: TGCGCCAGCAGCCAAGAACTAGCGTTTCCCAACAATGAGCAGTTCTTC
CDR3: CASSQELAFPNNEQFF